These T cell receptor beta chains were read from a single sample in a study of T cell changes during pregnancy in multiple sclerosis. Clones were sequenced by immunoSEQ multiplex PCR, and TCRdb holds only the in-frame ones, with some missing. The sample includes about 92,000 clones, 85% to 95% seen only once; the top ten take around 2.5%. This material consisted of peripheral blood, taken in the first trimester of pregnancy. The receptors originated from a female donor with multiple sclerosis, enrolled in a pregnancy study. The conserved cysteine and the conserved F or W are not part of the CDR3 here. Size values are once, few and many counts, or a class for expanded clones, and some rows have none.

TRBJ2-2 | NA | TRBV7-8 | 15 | ASSSPGGTVNTGELF
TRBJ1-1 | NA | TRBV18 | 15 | ASSPLTGAETGMEAF
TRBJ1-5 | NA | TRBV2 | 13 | ASSVGRVGNQPQH
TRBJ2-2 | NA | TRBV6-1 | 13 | ASSEGSGDTGELF
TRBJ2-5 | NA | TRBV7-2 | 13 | ASSLGRGRGETQY
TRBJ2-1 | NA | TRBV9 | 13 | ASSVGGRPFNEQF
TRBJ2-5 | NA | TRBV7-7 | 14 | ASSLAGGAPQETQY
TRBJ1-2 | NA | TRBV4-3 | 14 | ASSQDPDSPNYGYT
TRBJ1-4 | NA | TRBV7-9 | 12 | ASRADRGSEKLF
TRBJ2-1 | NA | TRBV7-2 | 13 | ASSWGLAVRNEQF
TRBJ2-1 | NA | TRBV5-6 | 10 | ASSWGEIEQF
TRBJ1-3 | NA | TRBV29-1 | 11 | SVQGLSGNTIY
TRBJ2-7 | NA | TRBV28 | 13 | ASSFFGTGSYEQY
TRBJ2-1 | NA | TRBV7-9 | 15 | ASSLGTTSGPYNEQF
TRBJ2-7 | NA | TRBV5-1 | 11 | ASSLGVANEQY
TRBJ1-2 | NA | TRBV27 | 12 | ASRSGTGGAGYT
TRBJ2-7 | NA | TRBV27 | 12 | ASSRTGATMEQY
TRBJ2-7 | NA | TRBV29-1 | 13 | SVGRASGSLYEQY
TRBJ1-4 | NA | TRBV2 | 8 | ASSFSKLF
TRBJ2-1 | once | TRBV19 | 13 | ASSRWGLDGNEQF
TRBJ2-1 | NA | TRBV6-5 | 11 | ASRPTGGLEQF
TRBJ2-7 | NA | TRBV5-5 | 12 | ASSTGTGVYGQY
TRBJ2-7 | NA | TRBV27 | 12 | ASSLGQGAYEQY
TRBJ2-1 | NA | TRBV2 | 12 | ASSELGPGDEQF
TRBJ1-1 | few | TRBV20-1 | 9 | SASTDLKAF
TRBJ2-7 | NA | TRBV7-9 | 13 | ASSEYSGRGDEQY
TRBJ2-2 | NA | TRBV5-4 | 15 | ASSSHKLAGSTGELF
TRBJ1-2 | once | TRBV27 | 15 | ASSLTAWDTSNYGYT
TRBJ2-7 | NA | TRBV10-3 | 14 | AISESRASGSYEQY
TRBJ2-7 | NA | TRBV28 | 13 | ASSPTQGAFYEQY
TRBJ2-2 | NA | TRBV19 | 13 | ASSIRTGTTGELF
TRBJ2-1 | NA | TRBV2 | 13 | ASTNGLAEYNEQF
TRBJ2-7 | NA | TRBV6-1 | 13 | ASTLSRGKRVEQY
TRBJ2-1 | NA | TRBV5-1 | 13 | ASSLLTISSYEQF
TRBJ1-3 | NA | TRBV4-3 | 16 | ASSPSPGTADSGNTIY
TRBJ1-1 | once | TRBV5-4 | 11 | ASRLRGNTEAF
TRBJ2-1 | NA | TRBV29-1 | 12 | SVRLAGGYNEQF
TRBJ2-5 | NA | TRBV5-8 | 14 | ASSLWVSRSDETQY
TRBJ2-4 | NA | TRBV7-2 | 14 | ASSLVGFRTGGLPY
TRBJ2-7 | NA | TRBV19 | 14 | ASSQMTGPLGYEQY
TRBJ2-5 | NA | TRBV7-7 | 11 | ASSLRGKETQY
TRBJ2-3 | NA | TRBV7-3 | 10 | ASDRGRNTQY
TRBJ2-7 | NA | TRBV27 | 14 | ASSLSGGTGYYEQY
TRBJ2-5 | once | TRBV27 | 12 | ASSFSDSLETQY
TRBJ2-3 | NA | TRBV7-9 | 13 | ASILPGTSTDTQY
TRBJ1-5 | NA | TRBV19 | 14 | ASIGAGRYSNQPQH
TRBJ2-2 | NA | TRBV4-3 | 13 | ASSRLAGGPGELF
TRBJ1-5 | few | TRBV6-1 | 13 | ASIVDRGHSQPQH
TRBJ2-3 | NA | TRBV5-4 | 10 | ASSLDRNTQY
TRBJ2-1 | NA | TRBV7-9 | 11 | ASSPGGRNEQF
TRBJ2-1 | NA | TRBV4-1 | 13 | ASSQTGTAYNEQF
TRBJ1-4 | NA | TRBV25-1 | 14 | ASSESDRRSKEKLF
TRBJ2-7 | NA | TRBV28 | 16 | ASSYRDRVSGYYYEQY
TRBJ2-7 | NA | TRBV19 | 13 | ASSFGLIPTSEQY